This note documents a single TCR beta chain sequence. Its antigen is unidentified. Using immunoSEQ multiplex PCR, the repertoire was profiled, and TCRdb retains in-frame clones only, with some absent. This table has some 120,000 clones, roughly 86% appearing once. The data belong to a study of T cell responses to AZD1222 COVID-19 vaccine. Findings and caveats of the study: Dominant CD4 TCR responses targeted spike regions 160-218 and 743-854. Every sample of the repertoires postdated the peak T cell response. Regions left unmutated in variants are reportedly the target of nearly half of spike-specific TCRs. Females made up more of the donors, who were largely white British, and clonal diversity may have come out too low.

The CDR3 spans 12 residues. CDR1 is MNHNY and CDR2 is SVGAGI in the germline V gene (reference sequence). V was trimmed by 7 bases and J by 7 bases, leaving 11 bases between them. The sample in question was peripheral blood, obtained on day 0 of AZD1222 vaccination. V gene TRBV6-6 combines with J gene TRBJ2-1; weak D call: TRBD2 (6 bases). The clonotype originates from an adult in good health. The CDR3 sequence: CASMSTSNEQFF. In DNA, the CDR3 is TGTGCCAGCATGTCGACTAGTAATGAGCAGTTCTTC.